This T cell receptor (beta chain) is from a study of shared clonotypes between healthy human individuals. Trimming cost V 5 bases and J 7 bases; bases outside gene matches: 4. CDR1 is LNHNV, CDR2 YYDKDF, per germline (reference sequence). The CDR3 is made up of 14 amino acids. As concerns this clone: Antigen unknown.

Study results and caveats: Generation probabilities were higher for clonotypes shared across all four sorted-subset donors than for unshared ones.

Clones were sequenced by immunoSEQ multiplex PCR, and TCRdb holds only the in-frame ones, with some missing. The repertoire holds a few million clones, with 90% to 95% as singletons. V is TRBV15 and J is TRBJ2-1; 11 nucleotides match TRBD1. Sequenced input: naive CD4+ T cells from PBMCs. Subset defined: CD45RA+ positively selected. The TCR comes from a man between 18 and 35 years old in good health. Some clones in this sample may be carry-over from other donors' samples. The CDR3 DNA reads TGTGCCACCAGCGGGAGGGACAGGGGGAATGAGCAGTTCTTC. Protein: CATSGRDRGNEQFF. Complete variable domain (other parts from reference TRBV15 and TRBJ2-1): DAMVIQNPRYQVTQFGKPVTLSCSQTLNHNVMYWYQQKSSQAPKLLFHYYDKDFNNEADTPDNFQSRRPNTSFCFLDIRSPGLGDTAMYLCATSGRDRGNEQFFGPGTRLTVL.